This T cell receptor (beta chain) is drawn from a study of T cells in Graves' hyperthyroidism and ophthalmopathy. On the study more broadly: At the time of initial diagnosis and before any treatment, peripheral blood was collected. Study results and caveats: Researchers found most expanded thyroid clonotypes above 0.001 in blood as well.

V gave up 3 bases and J gave up 8 bases, with 4 bases separating them. This CDR3 has 11 amino acids. Ophthalmopathy patients had moderate-to-severe active disease, CAS ≥3, NOSPECS ≥4, and disease duration under 3 months. This clonotype was seen repeatedly, ten times or more. Its target is not known. Template material for amplifying TCR beta CDR3 regions consisted of RNA transcripts. With the HTBI primer set, the TCR CDR3 went through a first round of RT-PCR. TCRdb reanalysed the multiplex PCR reads using MiXCR and keeps one entry per CDR3 protein. The sample yields around 360,000 distinct CDR3 sequences, roughly 15% seen once.

This chain connects TRBV12-3 or TRBV12-4 to TRBJ2-2; no clear D gene. The sequencing input was blood. The origin of this receptor is a woman aged 60 to 75 with Graves' ophthalmopathy. CDR3 nucleotide sequence: TGTGCCAGCAGTTTTTCGGGGGAGCTGTTTTTT. It encodes CASSFSGELFF.